The present TCR beta chain was sequenced within a study of T cells after yellow fever vaccination. This clonotype has more than one count but fewer than ten. The target antigen is unknown. TCRdb reanalysed the 5' RACE reads using MiXCR and keeps one entry per CDR3 protein. The sample consists of 300,000 to 350,000 distinct CDR3 sequences, 4% to 5.5% of them appearing once. Trimming took off 4 bases at V and 4 bases at J, with 11 bases between the two ends. This CDR3 has 15 amino acids. CDR1 is SGHTA, CDR2 FQGNSA, per germline. Findings and limits, study-wide: The secondary response was weaker but peaked faster, day 5 versus 15.

The input for sequencing was PBMCs, taken 15 days after the yellow fever booster vaccination. This TCR derives from a man aged 18-30 years who received the YFV17D yellow fever vaccine. The chain joins TRBV7-2 to TRBJ2-6; D gene ambiguous. In nucleotides, the CDR3 is TGTGCCAGCAGCTCCTATAGCCTCGGGGCCAACGTCCTGACTTTC. Amino acids: CASSSYSLGANVLTF.